This T cell receptor beta chain was obtained from a study of T cell changes during pregnancy in multiple sclerosis. Produced via immunoSEQ multiplex PCR; TCRdb's table is partial and in-frame only. The table has under 20,000 clones, more than 75% seen once. The receptor was derived from a female donor with multiple sclerosis, enrolled in a pregnancy study. The material sequenced was CD8+ T cells from peripheral blood mononuclear cells, taken after pregnancy.

The CDR3 loop is CASSYVRDDGDEQFF. The CDR3 nucleotides read TGTGCCAGCAGTTATGTGCGGGATGATGGCGATGAGCAGTTCTTC. The chain employs TRBV27 and TRBJ2-1; tentatively, D is TRBD2 (6 bases). Looked up from germline, CDR1 is MNHEY and CDR2 is SMNVEV (reference sequence). Trimming stripped 4 bases from V and 8 bases from J, with 18 bases between. There are 15 residues in the CDR3.